This entry features one T cell receptor (beta chain) sequence. This specimen comes from a study of blood T cell repertoires in COVID-19. Germline V CDR1 and CDR2: MDHEN, SYDVKM. Unmatched junction bases numbered 10, after V lost 7 bases and J lost 6 bases. The CDR3 runs 14 residues. Original processing methods: Reference gene primer amplification gave estimated nucleated cell counts. Assay: immunoSEQ multiplex PCR; the TCRdb copy retains only in-frame clones and omits some. That table is the source of V, J and clone size, and D and trimming were worked out from the DNA. Among 200,000 to 250,000 clones listed, around 81% were seen once.

Input material: peripheral blood. The sequence came from a human donor in a cohort sampled during active COVID-19. The chain uses TRBV28 and TRBJ1-1, with 8 bases lining up with TRBD1. CDR3 sequence reads: CASTVTGASPEAFF. CDR3 DNA sequence: TGTGCCAGCACCGTGACAGGGGCCAGCCCTGAAGCTTTCTTT.